These T cell receptor beta chains were read from a single sample in a study of T cells in Graves' hyperthyroidism and ophthalmopathy. One entry per CDR3 protein results from TCRdb running MiXCR on the multiplex PCR reads. This table holds about 290,000 distinct CDR3 sequences, about an eighth found once. Source material: blood. These receptors were taken from a woman aged 25 to 39 with Graves' hyperthyroidism that later progressed to Graves' ophthalmopathy. The CDR3 runs from the conserved cysteine through the conserved F or W. The order of the fields is V gene, J gene, D gene, CDR3 protein. A D gene is named only where the DNA matches it firmly.

TRBV7-9	TRBJ2-1	-	CASSFQGEQFF
TRBV9	TRBJ2-1	TRBD1	CASSEGTGDNEQFF
TRBV11-2	TRBJ2-7	TRBD2	CASSLDGPLADPIEQYF
TRBV20-1	TRBJ2-7	TRBD2	CSAPAAGEAIYEQYF
TRBV12-3/TRBV12-4	TRBJ2-7	-	CASSPDRSPYEQYF
TRBV4-1	TRBJ2-5	TRBD2	CASSQGETSGYQETQYF
TRBV19	TRBJ2-1	-	CASSFGREQFF
TRBV19	TRBJ2-1	-	CASSLSFGANEQFF
TRBV4-3	TRBJ1-1	-	CASSHGPEAFF
TRBV18	TRBJ2-5	-	CASSPPWAPGGETQYF
TRBV19	TRBJ1-5	-	CASQPPDQPQHF
TRBV2	TRBJ1-5	-	CASSEARGGQPQHF
TRBV2	TRBJ2-7	-	CASSEADETGGPYEQYF
TRBV7-8	TRBJ2-5	TRBD2	CASSLAATSGLQETQYF
TRBV7-8	TRBJ2-7	-	CASSGPGLGYYEQYF
TRBV2	TRBJ1-5	-	CASSEALAGSSNQPQHF
TRBV14	TRBJ2-1	TRBD2	CASSQDPSGAYNEQFF
TRBV6-1	TRBJ1-2	-	CASRSSGYGYTF
TRBV28	TRBJ1-1	-	CASNSGENTEAFF
TRBV5-1	TRBJ2-5	TRBD2	CASSLMSGGQETQYF
TRBV20-1	TRBJ2-7	TRBD1	CSARPGGTGSYEQYF
TRBV18	TRBJ2-2	TRBD2	CASSPGLANTGELFF
TRBV28	TRBJ2-7	-	CASRLYDEQYF
TRBV20-1	TRBJ2-7	-	CSARDPLAVSSYEQYF
TRBV20-1	TRBJ1-6	-	CSARDLLGQSSYNSPLHF
TRBV27	TRBJ2-7	TRBD2	CASSRLAGGYEQYF
TRBV6-2/TRBV6-3	TRBJ2-5	TRBD2	CASSWLAGGEETQYF
TRBV10-3	TRBJ2-5	TRBD2	CAISAGLAGYQETQYF
TRBV2	TRBJ1-5	-	CASSDSQGSRSQPQHF
TRBV5-1	TRBJ1-1	-	CASSLVEGMNTEAFF
TRBV5-6	TRBJ2-5	-	CASSLGPGRTKETQYF
TRBV27	TRBJ2-2	TRBD2	CASSPRGGAGSGSTKGNTGELFF
TRBV4-1	TRBJ2-3	TRBD2	CASSQDFTSGRTDTQYF
TRBV20-1	TRBJ1-1	TRBD1	CSARDPGQGPEGVTEAFF
TRBV27	TRBJ1-4	-	CASSVGLGNEKLFF
TRBV24-1	TRBJ2-1	-	CATSDWASELQFF
TRBV11-2	TRBJ2-1	TRBD2	CASSLGGRTSFYEQFF
TRBV30	TRBJ2-7	-	CAWGPNREQYF
TRBV28	TRBJ2-1	-	CASTQASNEQFF
TRBV5-1	TRBJ1-1	-	CASSPQANTEAFF
TRBV9	TRBJ1-3	-	CASSVGWGSAGNTIYF
TRBV29-1	TRBJ1-2	-	CSVGGSNDYGYTF
TRBV3-1	TRBJ1-1	-	CASSRGLGGMTEAFF
TRBV30	TRBJ2-5	TRBD2	CAWRSRIAGGSRETQYF
TRBV4-2	TRBJ1-5	-	CASSQGARGPENSNQPQHF
TRBV20-1	TRBJ2-2	-	CSARGSGELFF
TRBV7-9	TRBJ1-2	-	CASSLAGPGNGYTF
TRBV6-4	TRBJ2-5	TRBD2	CASSERSSGRTETQYF
TRBV7-6	TRBJ1-1	-	CASTAWGGDTEAFF
TRBV29-1	TRBJ2-3	-	CSTRLASSTDTQYF
TRBV5-1	TRBJ2-3	TRBD2	CASSYSGSRTDTQYF
TRBV28	TRBJ2-3	TRBD2	CASGLAKVGDTQYF
TRBV7-9	TRBJ2-3	-	CASSSVSSTDTQYF